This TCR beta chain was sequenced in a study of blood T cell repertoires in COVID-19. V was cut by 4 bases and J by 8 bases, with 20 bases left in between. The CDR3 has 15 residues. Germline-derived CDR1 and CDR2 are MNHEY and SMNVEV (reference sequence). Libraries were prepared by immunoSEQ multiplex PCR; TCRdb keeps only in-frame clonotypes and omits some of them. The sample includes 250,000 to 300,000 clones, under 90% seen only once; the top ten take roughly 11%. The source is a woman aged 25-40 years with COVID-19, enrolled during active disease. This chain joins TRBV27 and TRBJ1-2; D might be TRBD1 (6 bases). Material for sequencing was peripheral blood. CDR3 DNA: TGTGCCAGCAGTTCACTGCCCCAGGGGCTGAAAGGCTACACCTTC. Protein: CASSSLPQGLKGYTF.